The 32 T cell receptor beta chains presented below share a single source sample, sequenced in a study of response to subunit inactivated influenza vaccine. TCRdb reprocessed the RT-PCR reads with MiXCR, giving one entry per CDR3 protein. This sample has about 800,000 distinct CDR3 sequences, with 21% found just once. Sample: PBMCs from blood, taken about 5 days after vaccination. These receptors all come from a middle-aged man who received an inactivated influenza vaccine.

As DNA, the CDR3 is TGTGCCACCAGCAGGACAGTGGATGGGGAGCAGTACTTC. As protein: CATSRTVDGEQYF. This rearrangement joins TRBV15 to TRBJ2-7, with TRBD1 as a possible D gene (5 bases). V was shortened by 3 bases and J by 7 bases, with 13 bases between the two germline ends. The CDR3 is 13 amino acids. CDR1 LNHNV and CDR2 YYDKDF come from the germline V gene (reference sequence).

The genes are TRBV20-1 and TRBJ2-7, with 13 bases that match TRBD2. CDR1 and CDR2 (germline): DFQATT, SNEGSKA (reference sequence). The CDR3 spans 16 residues. J was trimmed by 3 bases and V by 3 bases; bases with no gene match: 8. The CDR3 is CSASGSGTSGVYEQYF. The CDR3 DNA is TGCAGTGCTAGTGGCAGCGGGACTAGCGGGGTCTACGAGCAGTACTTC.

There are a few counts of this clonotype. The chain has TRBV4-1 and TRBJ1-1; D gene ambiguous. Germline V gene lookup returns CDR1 MGHRA and CDR2 YSYEKL. Between the trimmed V and J ends, which lost 0 bases and 0 bases, there was a span of 11 bases. The CDR3 runs to 16 residues. CDR3 amino acids: CASSQDLRYMNTEAFF. In DNA, the CDR3 is TGCGCCAGCAGCCAAGATTTGCGGTACATGAACACTGAAGCTTTCTTT.

The gene calls are TRBV10-2 and TRBJ1-5, with 7 bases fitting TRBD1. Germline trimming cut 7 bases from V and 6 bases from J; bases unmatched to any gene: 6. CDR3 length: 13 residues. From germline, CDR1 is WSHSY and CDR2 SAAADI. DNA for the CDR3: TGCGCCAGCATCGGGACAGCCGGTCAGCCCCAGCATTTT. Residues: CASIGTAGQPQHF.

This clonotype was counted between two and nine times. The V and J genes are TRBV29-1 and TRBJ2-5; tentatively, D is TRBD2 (5 bases). V shed 7 bases and J shed 4 bases, with 13 bases lying between them. Germline loops: CDR1 SQVTM, CDR2 ANQGSEA. The CDR3 has 12 amino acids. In DNA, the CDR3 is TGCAGCGCCGGGGAAGGCACAGAGACCCAGTACTTC. Its translation: CSAGEGTETQYF.

The CDR3 DNA is TGTGCCATCAGTGATTTAACAGGGGGAGAGGAGACCCAGTACTTC. This sequence encodes CAISDLTGGEETQYF. This chain uses TRBV10-3 with TRBJ2-5, with TRBD1 matching 8 bases. CDR1 is ENHRY and CDR2 is SYGVKD in the germline V gene. This CDR3 is built from 15 residues. With V trimmed by 3 bases and J by 5 bases, 8 bases remained unmatched.

The chain links TRBV15 to TRBJ2-3, with D uncertain. Germline assignment: CDR1 LNHNV and CDR2 YYDKDF (reference sequence). Trimming took off 0 bases at V and 2 bases at J, with 9 bases between the two ends. The CDR3 length is 15 residues. The CDR3 sequence is CATSRDKRFTDTQYF. The CDR3 DNA is TGTGCCACCAGCAGAGACAAGAGATTCACAGATACGCAGTATTTT.

This clonotype was detected a few times. The chain links TRBV5-1 to TRBJ2-3; 8 bases line up with TRBD2. Germline trimming cut 5 bases from V and 6 bases from J; bases unmatched to any gene: 8. In germline, CDR1 is SGHRS, CDR2 YFSETQ. The CDR3 sequence is 14 residues long. The CDR3 protein is CASRVGGAADTQYF. CDR3 nucleotide sequence: TGCGCCAGCAGGGTCGGGGGGGCCGCGGATACGCAGTATTTT.

V and J are TRBV27 and TRBJ2-5; 7 bases map to TRBD2. Looked up from germline, CDR1 is MNHEY and CDR2 is SMNVEV (reference sequence). Unmatched junction bases numbered 14, after V lost 3 bases and J lost 7 bases. There are 16 residues in the CDR3. This chain's CDR3 is CASSFTSGLREGTQYF. As DNA, the CDR3 is TGTGCCAGCAGTTTTACTTCGGGACTAAGAGAAGGGACCCAGTACTTC.

This clonotype showed up just a few times. The chain links TRBV7-8 to TRBJ1-6; D not certain. V dropped 0 bases and J dropped 9 bases, with 9 bases sitting between them. The length of the CDR3 is 14 residues. Germline loops: CDR1 SGHVS, CDR2 FQNEAQ. The CDR3 spells CASSLAYAGSPLHF. Written as DNA, the CDR3 is TGTGCCAGCAGCTTAGCGTACGCGGGTTCACCCCTCCACTTT.

A single count supports this clonotype. This rearrangement joins TRBV19 to TRBJ2-2, with D hard to call. The CDR3 spans 15 residues. Germline CDR1 and CDR2: LNHDA and SQIVND (reference sequence). The V end was cut by 3 bases, the J end by 10 bases, with 18 bases between. The CDR3, as DNA: TGTGCCAGTAGTATCCGGGCTAAGACCCCGGCGGAGCTGTTTTTT. Protein product: CASSIRAKTPAELFF.

The V and J genes are TRBV6-2 or TRBV6-3 and TRBJ2-5; 11 bases line up with TRBD2. The V and J ends lost 1 base and 5 bases, in that order; junction bases with no gene match: 0. The CDR3 sequence is 14 residues long. Germline V gives CDR1 MNHEY, CDR2 SVGEGT. The CDR3 DNA follows: TGTGCCAGCAGTTACTGGACTAGCGGGGAGACCCAGTACTTC. Protein product: CASSYWTSGETQYF.

The chain carries TRBV7-9 and TRBJ2-1; the D is unclear. The CDR3 length is 14 residues. Germline V gene sequence: CDR1 SEHNR, CDR2 FQNEAQ (reference sequence). Trimming shortened V by 1 base and J by 11 bases, and 15 bases separated the two germline ends. The CDR3 region has the DNA TGTGCCAGCAGCTTAGTAGTGGAAGGGTCGAAGCAGTTCTTC. Protein sequence: CASSLVVEGSKQFF.

This clonotype was recorded a few times. This sequence joins TRBV28 and TRBJ2-4; unclear D gene. The CDR3 sequence is 16 residues long. The V gene lost 1 base and the J gene lost 0 bases, with 10 bases spanning the gap. Per germline, CDR1 MDHEN and CDR2 SYDVKM. The CDR3 protein is CASSLFVALAKNIQYF. The CDR3 DNA sequence: TGTGCCAGCAGTTTATTTGTAGCTCTAGCCAAAAACATTCAGTACTTC.

At least ten counts were recorded for this clonotype. The chain combines TRBV4-1 with TRBJ1-2, with D perhaps TRBD1 (5 bases). Between the trimmed V and J ends, which lost 1 base and 4 bases, there was a span of 19 bases. Germline-derived CDR1 and CDR2 are MGHRA and YSYEKL. The CDR3 is made up of 17 amino acids. The CDR3 DNA reads TGCGCCAGCAGCCAAGGGGAGTGGCGGGGCGCTGGCTATGGCTACACCTTC. Translation gives CASSQGEWRGAGYGYTF.

This clonotype was found many times. V gene TRBV5-1 combines with J gene TRBJ2-5; possible D gene TRBD1, 5 bases. Trimming removed 5 bases from V and 4 bases from J, with 12 bases in between. CDR1 SGHRS and CDR2 YFSETQ come from the germline V gene. This CDR3 comprises 13 residues. The DNA for the CDR3 is TGCGCCAGCAGTAGACAGTTGACAGAGACCCAGTACTTC. Translating it yields CASSRQLTETQYF.

This chain connects TRBV6-5 to TRBJ1-2, with 9 bases lining up with TRBD1. CDR1 is MNHEY and CDR2 is SVGAGI in the germline V gene. The CDR3 loop spans 14 amino acids. The J segment lost 7 bases and the V segment lost 0 bases, leaving 3 bases of the junction unmatched. The CDR3 spells CASSYSGTGSGYTF. The CDR3 DNA follows: TGTGCCAGCAGTTACTCCGGGACAGGGTCTGGCTACACCTTC.

This clonotype was seen a few times. The chain carries TRBV15 and TRBJ2-7, with D perhaps TRBD2 (6 bases). The V end was cut by 0 bases, the J end by 5 bases, with 14 bases between. The CDR3 has 15 amino acids. From germline, CDR1 is LNHNV and CDR2 YYDKDF (reference sequence). CDR3 residues: CATSRDLGGFDEQYF. The CDR3 nucleotides are TGTGCCACCAGCAGAGATCTGGGGGGTTTCGACGAGCAGTACTTC. The whole variable domain, filled in from reference TRBV15 and TRBJ2-7, reads DAMVIQNPRYQVTQFGKPVTLSCSQTLNHNVMYWYQQKSSQAPKLLFHYYDKDFNNEADTPDNFQSRRPNTSFCFLDIRSPGLGDTAMYLCATSRDLGGFDEQYFGPGTRLTVT.

The rearrangement links TRBV12-3 or TRBV12-4 to TRBJ1-5; 8 bases are a match to TRBD1. J gave up 7 bases and V 6 bases, and 8 bases lay outside the gene matches. The CDR3 spans 14 residues. CDR3 nucleotide sequence: TGTGCCAGCAGCCTCGGGACAGGCCGACAGCCCCAGCATTTT. It translates to CASSLGTGRQPQHF.

This clonotype has just one count. The rearrangement links TRBV20-1 to TRBJ2-3; 14 bases line up with TRBD2. CDR1 DFQATT and CDR2 SNEGSKA come from the germline V gene (reference sequence). V lost 2 bases, J lost 4 bases, and 17 bases stayed unmatched. The CDR3 totals 20 residues. CDR3 protein: CSARPLETSGREMFADTQYF. The CDR3 DNA is TGCAGTGCTAGACCCCTCGAGACTAGCGGGAGGGAAATGTTTGCAGATACGCAGTATTTT.

V usage is TRBV28 and J usage is TRBJ2-3; the match to TRBD2 covers 7 bases. Trimming removed 8 bases from V and 4 bases from J; junction bases left unmatched: 9. The CDR3 has 14 amino acids. CDR1 is MDHEN and CDR2 is SYDVKM in the germline V gene. The CDR3 sequence: CASGGRELSDTQYF. CDR3 nucleotides: TGTGCCAGCGGCGGGCGGGAGTTGTCAGATACGCAGTATTTT.

The table lists this clonotype with a few counts. V gene TRBV18 combines with J gene TRBJ2-3; D remains ambiguous. The V gene's germline CDR1 is KGHSH and CDR2 LQKENI. The CDR3 covers 14 residues. V lost 0 bases to trimming and J lost 1 base, with 5 bases between them. In DNA, the CDR3 is TGTGCCAGCTCACCACCCTCCGGCACAGATACGCAGTATTTT. It yields the protein CASSPPSGTDTQYF.

The J gene is TRBJ1-1, the V gene TRBV6-1; 9 nucleotides line up with TRBD1. J was trimmed by 5 bases and V by 7 bases; bases with no gene match: 11. Germline CDR1 reads MNHNS; CDR2 reads SASEGT. The CDR3 has 15 residues. The CDR3: CASKKQGASHTEAFF. The CDR3 coding sequence is TGTGCCAGCAAAAAACAGGGGGCGAGTCATACTGAAGCTTTCTTT.

This clonotype appeared many times. CDR3 protein: CASSLLTGRGSDTQYF. In DNA form, the CDR3 reads TGTGCCAGCAGCTTGCTGACGGGGAGGGGGTCGGATACGCAGTATTTT. J is TRBJ2-3 and V is TRBV7-2; D is possibly TRBD2 (7 bases). V lost 3 bases to trimming and J lost 6 bases, with 19 bases between them. Germline V gene lookup returns CDR1 SGHTA and CDR2 FQGNSA. CDR3 length equals 16 residues.

The chain employs TRBV7-2 and TRBJ2-1; no reliable D call. The ends were cut back, 5 bases at V and 0 bases at J, with 5 bases in the middle. The CDR3 is made up of 13 amino acids. The germline V gene has CDR1 SGHTA and CDR2 FQGNSA. CDR3 region: CASSHPSYNEQFF. The CDR3 region has the DNA TGTGCCAGCAGCCACCCCTCCTACAATGAGCAGTTCTTC.

This rearrangement joins TRBV20-1 to TRBJ2-1; 7 nucleotides match TRBD1. Trimming removed 5 bases from V and 4 bases from J; junction bases left unmatched: 17. This CDR3 comprises 17 residues. CDR1 and CDR2 (germline): DFQATT, SNEGSKA (reference sequence). The CDR3 loop is CSAGQPLTGSPYNEQFF. The CDR3 coding sequence is TGCAGTGCTGGCCAACCTTTGACAGGGTCACCATACAATGAGCAGTTCTTC.

V is TRBV5-8 and J is TRBJ2-1, with a weak D call TRBD2 (5 bases). CDR3 size: 15 residues. V was trimmed by 1 base and J by 0 bases, leaving 8 bases between them. Per the germline V gene, CDR1 is SGHTS and CDR2 is YDEGEE. This CDR3 reads CASSLSSTSYNEQFF. The CDR3 DNA reads as TGTGCCAGCAGCTTGTCTAGCACCTCCTACAATGAGCAGTTCTTC.

The J gene is TRBJ1-2, the V gene TRBV11-2; D not certain. The V end lost 5 bases, the J end lost 6 bases, and 13 bases lay between the germline ends. Germline values: CDR1 SGHAT, CDR2 FQNNGV. The CDR3 is 13 amino acids. CDR3 protein: CASSPGPDHGYTF. The DNA of the CDR3 is TGTGCCAGCAGCCCCGGGCCTGACCATGGCTACACCTTC.

In its sample, this clonotype was seen a few times. A read error may account for a junction end that differs from germline. The V call is TRBV5-1, the J call TRBJ2-3; no clear D gene. The CDR3 loop spans 14 amino acids. Per the germline V gene, CDR1 is SGHRS and CDR2 is YFSETQ. The CDR3 loop reads CASGFHSRTDTQYF. The CDR3 DNA is TGCGCCAGCGGCTTCCATTCTCGCACAGATACGCAGTATTTT.

This chain connects TRBV15 to TRBJ1-3; D gene uncertain. This CDR3 is 15 amino acids long. V gave up 0 bases and J gave up 4 bases, with 10 bases separating them. Germline CDR1 reads LNHNV; CDR2 reads YYDKDF (reference sequence). CDR3 amino acids: CATSRDGITGNTIYF. The CDR3 coding sequence is TGTGCCACCAGCAGAGATGGCATCACAGGAAACACCATATATTTT.

This clonotype was counted only a few times. J is TRBJ2-7 and V is TRBV11-2; 7 bases align to TRBD2. Losses at the gene ends were 2 bases for V and 2 bases for J; bases not matched to a gene: 6. CDR1 is SGHAT, CDR2 FQNNGV, per germline. The CDR3 has 15 amino acids. CDR3 nucleotides: TGTGCCAGCAGCTTACTAGCGGCCTTCACCTACGAGCAGTACTTC. This translates into CASSLLAAFTYEQYF.

The chain employs TRBV12-3 or TRBV12-4 and TRBJ2-5; TRBD2 might be the D (6 bases). This CDR3 spans 16 amino acids. V was clipped by 5 bases and J by 5 bases, with 21 bases between them. The CDR3 DNA follows: TGTGCCAGCAGTCTCTCAGGACTACCCGGTGGGGAGACCCAGTACTTC. This gives the protein CASSLSGLPGGETQYF.